These 12 T cell receptor beta chains originate from one sample sequenced in a study of blood T cell repertoires in COVID-19. Profiled with immunoSEQ multiplex PCR; TCRdb holds only in-frame clones, not every one. Among fewer than 450,000 clones listed, over 75% were seen once. Material for sequencing was PBMCs or T cells enriched from blood (not recorded which). These receptors were collected from a woman in her forties with acute COVID-19.

This chain joins TRBV7-2 and TRBJ2-1; a weak D match, TRBD1 (5 bases). CDR3 length: 13 amino acids. Germline CDR1 is SGHTA and CDR2 is FQGNSA. V lost 5 bases to trimming and J lost 8 bases, with 13 bases between them. CDR3 in DNA: TGTGCCAGCAGCCCCCAGGGTAGAGATGAGCAGTTCTTC. Translated: CASSPQGRDEQFF.

V usage is TRBV2 and J usage is TRBJ1-3; tentative D call: TRBD1 (6 bases). Germline CDR1 SNHLY, CDR2 FYNNEI. This CDR3 contains 14 residues. V was trimmed by 3 bases and J by 2 bases, leaving 8 bases between them. CDR3 protein: CASSDRTAGNTIYF. CDR3 coding DNA: TGTGCCAGCAGTGACCGGACAGCTGGAAACACCATATATTTT.

The chain employs TRBV5-4 and TRBJ2-6; 7 nucleotides align to TRBD1. With 4 bases clipped from V and 0 bases from J, the junction kept 4 bases outside the gene matches. Germline V lookup: CDR1 SGHNT, CDR2 YYREEE (reference sequence). The CDR3 contains 16 residues. The CDR3 loop is CASSRDSFSGANVLTF. Here the CDR3 DNA reads TGTGCCAGCAGCCGGGACAGTTTCTCTGGGGCCAACGTCCTGACTTTC. Combining the CDR3 with reference TRBV5-4 and TRBJ2-6 gives the whole variable domain ETGVTQSPTHLIKTRGQQVTLRCSSQSGHNTVSWYQQALGQGPQFIFQYYREEENGRGNFPPRFSGLQFPNYSSELNVNALELDDSALYLCASSRDSFSGANVLTFGAGSRLTVL.

J is TRBJ1-4 and V is TRBV7-9, with 8 bases aligning to TRBD1. The germline CDR1 and CDR2 sequences are SEHNR and FQNEAQ (reference sequence). V was pared by 5 bases and J by 7 bases, with 6 bases of the junction left unmatched. There are 14 residues in the CDR3. The CDR3 protein is CASSHTDRGEKLFF. In DNA, the CDR3 is TGTGCCAGCAGCCACACAGACAGGGGTGAAAAACTGTTTTTT.

The CDR3 coding sequence is TGTGCCAGCAGCCGTACTTCTGGAAACACCATATATTTT. It encodes CASSRTSGNTIYF. This chain uses TRBV14 with TRBJ1-3; no reliable D call. Germline V gene data show CDR1 as SGHDN and CDR2 as FVKESK. The CDR3 is 13 amino acids. Trimming pared 4 bases from V and 1 base from J, leaving 5 bases between. The full variable domain, in which reference TRBV14 and TRBJ1-3 provide the parts outside the CDR3, is EAGVTQFPSHSVIEKGQTVTLRCDPISGHDNLYWYRRVMGKEIKFLLHFVKESKQDESGMPNNRFLAERTGGTYSTLKVQPAELEDSGVYFCASSRTSGNTIYFGEGSWLTVV.

The chain links TRBV4-1 to TRBJ2-3; 11 bases match TRBD2. The CDR3 is made up of 12 amino acids. The V segment lost 3 bases and the J segment 10 bases; nucleotides outside the gene matches: 0. Germline loops: CDR1 MGHRA, CDR2 YSYEKL. CDR3 amino acids: CASSQGLAAQYF. CDR3 bases: TGCGCCAGCAGCCAGGGACTAGCGGCGCAGTATTTT.

This rearrangement joins TRBV3-1 (or the pseudogene TRBV3-2) to TRBJ2-7; 11 bases match TRBD1. Trimming took 4 bases from V and 2 from J; bases not matched to a gene: 4. Germline V gives CDR1 LGHDT, CDR2 YNNKEL (reference sequence). The CDR3 covers 15 residues. The CDR3 DNA reads TGTGCCAGCAGCCGGTCGGACAGGGGGCCCTACGAGCAGTACTTC. Encoded protein: CASSRSDRGPYEQYF.

This clone came up once. The genes are TRBV4-2 and TRBJ1-4, with 10 positions matching TRBD1. V was pared by 3 bases and J by 4 bases, with 5 bases of the junction left unmatched. CDR3 length: 16 amino acids. Germline CDR1 and CDR2: LGHNA and YNFKEQ. In nucleotides, the CDR3 is TGTGCCAGCAGCCAGGGGACAGGGGCCCTTAATGAAAAACTGTTTTTT. As protein: CASSQGTGALNEKLFF.

This clone appeared a single time. This chain connects TRBV29-1 to TRBJ2-7, with 7 bases identical to TRBD2. The CDR3 is 11 residues long. V was pared by 7 bases and J by 7 bases, with 7 bases of the junction left unmatched. CDR1 and CDR2 from the germline V gene are SQVTM and ANQGSEA. CDR3 DNA: TGCAGCGCGGCGGTCGGGGGGGAGCAGTACTTC. It is translated as CSAAVGGEQYF.

This chain uses TRBV24-1 with TRBJ2-7; 10 nucleotides line up with TRBD2. The length of the CDR3 is 15 residues. J gave up 4 bases and V 3 bases, and 5 bases lay outside the gene matches. Germline V gene lookup returns CDR1 KGHDR and CDR2 SFDVKD. The CDR3 sequence: CATSDPSGGGYEQYF. CDR3 DNA sequence: TGTGCCACCAGTGATCCTAGCGGGGGAGGGTACGAGCAGTACTTC.

The rearrangement joins TRBV27 to TRBJ1-1, with a tentative D call TRBD1 (5 bases). V shed 4 bases and J shed 8 bases, with 17 bases lying between them. Germline V gene lookup returns CDR1 MNHEY and CDR2 SMNVEV (reference sequence). The CDR3 is made up of 14 amino acids. The CDR3 bases are TGTGCCAGCAGTTCATCCAGGGCAGGGCCCGAAGCTTTCTTT. It translates to CASSSSRAGPEAFF.

This chain uses TRBV30 with TRBJ2-3; TRBD2 aligns across 7 bases. The CDR3 runs 15 residues. Germline V CDR1 and CDR2: GTSNPN, SVGIG (reference sequence). Trimming took 0 bases from V and 3 from J; bases not matched to a gene: 6. The DNA of the CDR3 is TGTGCCTGGAGTGTCATGGGGGGGGTGACAGATACGCAGTATTTT. It encodes CAWSVMGGVTDTQYF.